This is a list of T cell receptor beta chains from one sample in a study of naive and memory T cell subsets. Each CDR3 protein gets one entry after TCRdb re-called the UMI-ligation and nested PCR reads with MiXCR. The sample carries approximately 85,000 distinct CDR3 sequences, 7% recorded once. Sequencing was done on a sample of central memory CD4+ T cells from blood. Receptors were obtained from a human donor in good health. Each CDR3 is given with its conserved first and last residue. A D gene is named only where the DNA matches it firmly. Only some rows state a clone size, as once, few, many or a class for expanded clones.

V	D	J	size	DNA	CDR3
TRBV28	-	TRBJ2-6	-	TGTGCCAGCAGTTCGGCCAGTTCCTCTGGGGCCAACGTCCTGACTTTC	CASSSASSSGANVLTF
TRBV20-1	-	TRBJ1-3	many	TGCAGTGCTAGAGGCCAGAAGGACACCATATATTTT	CSARGQKDTIYF
TRBV6-1	-	TRBJ2-5	-	TGTGCCAGCAAAAACCACGGGCGCCAAGAGACCCAGTACTTC	CASKNHGRQETQYF
TRBV28	-	TRBJ1-6	medium-sized	TGTGCCAGCAGTTACAACTATAATTCACCCCTCCACTTT	CASSYNYNSPLHF
TRBV18	-	TRBJ1-2	many	TGTGCCAGCTCACCGACAAATTCTAAGAACTATGGCTACACCTTC	CASSPTNSKNYGYTF
TRBV25-1	-	TRBJ1-4	many	TGTGCCAGCAGTCCTACGGGGGGGGTACCCCGTGAAAAACTGTTTTTT	CASSPTGGVPREKLFF
TRBV25-1	-	TRBJ1-5	many	TGTGCCAGCAGTGAATCCCCAGGACTTTATAGCAATCAGCCCCAGCATTTT	CASSESPGLYSNQPQHF
TRBV6-5	-	TRBJ1-1	many	TGTGCCAGCAGACCCGGACAGTACCAGGGCACTGAAGCTTTCTTT	CASRPGQYQGTEAFF
TRBV7-9	-	TRBJ1-6	many	TGTGCCAGCACCGCGGGCGCTTATAATTCACCCCTCCACTTT	CASTAGAYNSPLHF
TRBV2	-	TRBJ2-7	-	TGTGCCAGCAGTGGACAGGGAGGCGTCAGCGAGCAGTACTTC	CASSGQGGVSEQYF
TRBV7-2	-	TRBJ2-3	many	TGTGCCAGCAGCGCCGGACACGCCTTCCCCACAGATACGCAGTATTTT	CASSAGHAFPTDTQYF
TRBV18	TRBD1	TRBJ2-7	-	TGTGCCAGCTCACCTGACTCGGGACAGGTACCTTATGGGCAGTACTTC	CASSPDSGQVPYGQYF
TRBV7-6	-	TRBJ2-1	-	TGTGCCAGCAGCCTCGGCTGGGGGGGGCTCTCCTACAATGAGCAGTTCTTC	CASSLGWGGLSYNEQFF
TRBV4-3	-	TRBJ2-6	few	TGCGCCAGCAGCCGAGAAACCCTGACGCGCTCTGGGGCCAACGTCCTGACTTTC	CASSRETLTRSGANVLTF
TRBV29-1	-	TRBJ1-1	many	TGCAGCGTTGGGACAGCCAACACTGAAGCTTTCTTT	CSVGTANTEAFF
TRBV4-1	-	TRBJ1-4	-	TGCGCCAGCAGCCAAGATCGGCTCGGTAATGAAAAACTGTTTTTT	CASSQDRLGNEKLFF
TRBV6-2/TRBV6-3	-	TRBJ2-3	many	TGTGCCAGCAGCTCAACCCCAGATACGCAGTATTTT	CASSSTPDTQYF
TRBV7-3	-	TRBJ2-5	-	TGTGCCAGCAGCATCGGGGGGCCACAAGAGACCCAGTACTTC	CASSIGGPQETQYF
TRBV29-1	-	TRBJ1-5	many	TGCAGCGTGGCCAACAATCAGCCCCAGCATTTT	CSVANNQPQHF
TRBV13	-	TRBJ2-5	many	TGTGCCAGCAGCTTAAGTTTAGGTTCCCAGTACTTC	CASSLSLGSQYF
TRBV20-1	TRBD2	TRBJ2-1	many	TGCAGTGCACCCGGGACTAGCGGCCGGGGGGGGCAGTTCTTC	CSAPGTSGRGGQFF
TRBV7-6	TRBD2	TRBJ2-7	many	TGTGCCAGCAGCTTAAGAGCGGGAGGACTCTACGAGCAGTACTTC	CASSLRAGGLYEQYF
TRBV7-3	-	TRBJ1-1	many	TGTGCCAGCAGCTTACCCCAGGGCTCTAGGACTGAAGCTTTCTTT	CASSLPQGSRTEAFF
TRBV18	-	TRBJ1-1	many	TGTGCCAGCTCACTCCCGGGCGTGAACACTGAAGCTTTCTTT	CASSLPGVNTEAFF
TRBV5-1	-	TRBJ2-7	many	TGCGCCAGCAGCTTGGACACCCAGAGGGTATTC	CASSLDTQRVF
TRBV7-2	-	TRBJ2-7	many	TGTGCCAGCACCCGGAACCCGGGGTACGAGCAGTACTTC	CASTRNPGYEQYF
TRBV18	TRBD1	TRBJ2-7	-	TGTGCCAGCTCAGCAGACAGGGGATCCTACGAGCAGTACTTC	CASSADRGSYEQYF
TRBV20-1	TRBD1	TRBJ2-2	many	TGCAGTGCCCGTCCCCGGGACAGGAACACCGGGGAGCTGTTTTTT	CSARPRDRNTGELFF
TRBV7-8	-	TRBJ2-7	-	TGTGCCAGCAGGAAGGACTATTACGAGCAGTACTTC	CASRKDYYEQYF
TRBV20-1	-	TRBJ1-2	many	TGCAGCGAGGGCAGGGTACTTTATGGCTACACCTTC	CSEGRVLYGYTF
TRBV20-1	TRBD1	TRBJ1-1	few	TGCAGTGCTCCCGGGACAGTAGGAGTAGGGAACACTGAAGCTTTCTTT	CSAPGTVGVGNTEAFF
TRBV20-1	-	TRBJ2-2	many	TGCAGTGCTAGAGGGGTTGGGGAGCTGTTTTTT	CSARGVGELFF
TRBV7-9	TRBD1	TRBJ2-5	few	TGTGCCAGCACGCCCGGGACAGGGGGCCGGGAGACCCAGTACTTC	CASTPGTGGRETQYF
TRBV5-1	-	TRBJ2-2	few	TGCGCCAGCAGCCTGTCAGGGAACACCGGGGAGCTGTTTTTT	CASSLSGNTGELFF
TRBV14	-	TRBJ1-4	many	TGTGCCAGCAGCCAAAAACAGGGAAGGAACGAAAAACTGTTTTTT	CASSQKQGRNEKLFF
TRBV29-1	TRBD1	TRBJ1-1	many	TGCAGCGTTGGGGGGGGGACAGCAAGGGGCACTGAAGCTTTCTTT	CSVGGGTARGTEAFF
TRBV4-1	-	TRBJ2-6	-	TGCGCCAGCAGCCAATTACTACTAGACCAAATCTCTGGGGCCAACGTCCTGACTTTC	CASSQLLLDQISGANVLTF
TRBV20-1	-	TRBJ2-1	-	TGCAGTGCTAGTCTGGACCGCCGGGATGAGCAGTTCTTC	CSASLDRRDEQFF
TRBV29-1	-	TRBJ2-3	few	TGCAGCGTCCGAACGGGGGGCCGTAGCACAGATACGCAGTATTTT	CSVRTGGRSTDTQYF
TRBV20-1	TRBD1	TRBJ1-2	many	TGCAGTGCCGTACAGGGGGCAGGGGATGGCTACACCTTC	CSAVQGAGDGYTF
TRBV28	-	TRBJ1-2	many	TGTGCCAGCAGTTTCTCGACGGACGTCTATGGCTACACCTTC	CASSFSTDVYGYTF
TRBV5-1	-	TRBJ2-1	many	TGCGCCAGCAGCTTCGGGGCCGGGAACTCCTACAATGAGCAGTTCTTC	CASSFGAGNSYNEQFF
TRBV12-3/TRBV12-4	-	TRBJ2-3	many	TGTGCCGTGGGGAAGACAGATACGCAGTATTTT	CAVGKTDTQYF
TRBV15	TRBD2	TRBJ2-1	few	TGTGCCACCAGCCCGGGACTATTCAATGAGCAGTTCTTC	CATSPGLFNEQFF
TRBV29-1	TRBD1	TRBJ2-5	few	TGCAGCGTTGACGACAGGGTAGAGACCCAGTACTTC	CSVDDRVETQYF
TRBV7-2	-	TRBJ2-7	-	TGTGCCAGCGGACGGGGACGAATGTCCTACGAGCAGTACTTC	CASGRGRMSYEQYF
TRBV20-1	TRBD1	TRBJ1-6	many	TGCAGTGCTAGAGTTCCCGGACAGGGGTATTCACCCCTCCACTTT	CSARVPGQGYSPLHF
TRBV4-3	-	TRBJ1-3	-	TGCGCCAGCAGCCAAGTCGGTTCAGGGTTTGGAAACACCATATATTTT	CASSQVGSGFGNTIYF
TRBV10-3	-	TRBJ2-7	few	TGTGCCATCAGTTCGGACATATACACAGGCCCCTCTAAACCCGAGCAGTACTTC	CAISSDIYTGPSKPEQYF
TRBV7-6	-	TRBJ2-2	-	TGTGCCAGCAGCTTACAGACCGGGGAGCTGTTTTTT	CASSLQTGELFF